A selection of T cell receptor beta chains follows, all from one sample in a study of T-cell memory formation after mild COVID-19. A single record per CDR3 protein comes from TCRdb applying MiXCR to the 5' RACE reads. The sample shows more than 250,000 distinct CDR3 sequences, around 15% of them seen only once. Sequenced sample: PBMCs or a T cell subset sorted from them (not recorded which). The receptors here all came from a man between 18 and 29 years old who had mild COVID-19 (a few samples of this study predate the infection). Cell type and time point are not known. Each CDR3 is given with its conserved first and last residue. Fields, in order: V gene, clone size, J gene, D gene, CDR3 DNA, CDR3 protein. D genes are given only for firm matches. Clone size is shown for a subset of rows, as once, few, many or a class of expanded clone.

TRBV12-3/TRBV12-4	.	TRBJ2-7	.	TGTGCCAGCAGTTTAGCGGGACATCTTGCCTACGAGCAGTACTTC	CASSLAGHLAYEQYF
TRBV6-2/TRBV6-3	few	TRBJ1-6	.	TGTGCCAGCGGGTACGTCGATAATTCACCCCTCCACTTT	CASGYVDNSPLHF
TRBV11-2	few	TRBJ2-2	.	TGTGCCAGCAGCCTCGGGGCGCCCGGGGAGCTGTTTTTT	CASSLGAPGELFF
TRBV29-1	.	TRBJ2-2	.	TGCAGCGTTGACCCGGGGGAAAACACCGGGGAGCTGTTTTTT	CSVDPGENTGELFF
TRBV30	.	TRBJ1-4	TRBD1	TGTGCCTGGAGTCCGGGACAGGGAACGGGGGAAAAACTGTTTTTT	CAWSPGQGTGEKLFF
TRBV15	many	TRBJ2-7	.	TGTGCCACCAGCAGAGATGTGGGAGCCGAGCAGTACTTC	CATSRDVGAEQYF
TRBV20-1	few	TRBJ1-5	.	TGCAGTGCTATACCCGAGAAGGGAGGGAATCAGCCCCAGCATTTT	CSAIPEKGGNQPQHF
TRBV12-3/TRBV12-4	.	TRBJ1-5	.	TGTGCCAGCAAGTCGGGCGGACAGCCCCAGCATTTT	CASKSGGQPQHF
TRBV5-1	.	TRBJ1-4	.	TGCGCCAGCGGGAGTGGTTTCGCAACTAATGAAAAACTGTTTTTT	CASGSGFATNEKLFF
TRBV6-2/TRBV6-3	few	TRBJ2-7	TRBD2	TGTGCCAGTGGCGGACTAGCGTCTTTAGAGGAGCAGTACTTC	CASGGLASLEEQYF
TRBV6-6	.	TRBJ1-2	TRBD1	TGTGCCAGCAGTCAAAGGGACAGCTCCTTGTATGGCTACACCTTC	CASSQRDSSLYGYTF
TRBV5-6	few	TRBJ2-7	.	TGTGCCAGCAGCGGGGACGGCTACGAGCAGTACTTC	CASSGDGYEQYF
TRBV7-2	many	TRBJ2-1	TRBD2	TGTGCCAGCAGCCCCCAGCGGGGGGAGCAGTTCTTC	CASSPQRGEQFF
TRBV19	few	TRBJ1-5	.	TGTGCCAGTAGTAAGGAGAATCAGCCCCAGCATTTT	CASSKENQPQHF
TRBV7-9	.	TRBJ2-3	.	TGTGCCAGCAGCAAGGTACTAGTTGGCACAGATACGCAGTATTTT	CASSKVLVGTDTQYF
TRBV27	.	TRBJ2-7	.	TGTGCCAGCAGTATAGCTAGCGAAACCTACGAGCAGTACTTC	CASSIASETYEQYF
TRBV28	few	TRBJ2-2	.	TGTGCCAGCCGCGGGACAGCCGCGAACACCGGGGAGCTGTTTTTT	CASRGTAANTGELFF
TRBV5-1	many	TRBJ2-1	TRBD2	TGCGCCAGCAGGGGGACTAGCAATGAGCAGTTCTTC	CASRGTSNEQFF
TRBV7-9	.	TRBJ1-4	.	TGTGCCAGCAGCTTAGCACAGGGTGCTAATGAAAAACTGTTTTTT	CASSLAQGANEKLFF
TRBV5-1	few	TRBJ2-1	TRBD1	TGCGCCAGCAGCTCGATATTACAGGGGGGCAATGAGCAGTTCTTC	CASSSILQGGNEQFF
TRBV7-6	few	TRBJ1-2	TRBD1	TGTGCCAGCAGCTACATTCCGGGACAGGGGTATGGCTACACCTTC	CASSYIPGQGYGYTF
TRBV5-1	few	TRBJ1-4	.	TGCGCCAGCAGCTTGTCCGGGGGCTATGATGAAAAACTGTTTTTT	CASSLSGGYDEKLFF
TRBV4-1	few	TRBJ1-1	.	TGCGCCAGCAGCCATATCGCAGGGCGGGCTGAAGCTTTCTTT	CASSHIAGRAEAFF
TRBV6-2/TRBV6-3	.	TRBJ1-1	.	TGTGCCAGCAGTTCCCCCTCCGGGAACACTGAAGCTTTCTTT	CASSSPSGNTEAFF
TRBV4-1	.	TRBJ2-1	.	TGCGCCAGTACCGCGGTAGGGGACGGAGGGAATGAGCAGTTCTTC	CASTAVGDGGNEQFF
TRBV20-1	few	TRBJ1-1	.	TGCAGTGCTAGGGGATCGGGGAGGAACACTGAAGCTTTCTTT	CSARGSGRNTEAFF
TRBV12-3/TRBV12-4	many	TRBJ2-5	.	TGTGCCAGCAGTGGTCGAGAGACCCAGTACTTC	CASSGRETQYF
TRBV19	.	TRBJ1-1	.	TGTGCCAGTACCCCTCTTAGGGGCAGGACTGAAGCTTTCTTT	CASTPLRGRTEAFF
TRBV5-1	.	TRBJ2-3	TRBD1	TGCGCCAGCAGCTTAGGACAGGGATCGGCAGATACGCAGTATTTT	CASSLGQGSADTQYF
TRBV7-6	.	TRBJ2-7	.	TGTGCCAGCAGCTTAGCCAGGAGCTCCTACGAGCAGTACTTC	CASSLARSSYEQYF
TRBV7-9	many	TRBJ1-2	.	TGTGCCAGCACGCTGACAGGAGTTAACTATGGCTACACCTTC	CASTLTGVNYGYTF
TRBV5-1	few	TRBJ2-7	.	TGCGCCAGCAGCTTGAACCGCTACGAGCAGTACTTC	CASSLNRYEQYF
TRBV4-1	few	TRBJ1-2	.	TGCGCCAGCAGCCAAGATGCGCGGGTAAACAGACAATCCGGAGGCTACACCTTC	CASSQDARVNRQSGGYTF
TRBV5-1	.	TRBJ1-2	TRBD1	TGCGCCAGCAGGGATGACAGGGACTATGGCTACACCTTC	CASRDDRDYGYTF
TRBV5-1	many	TRBJ2-1	.	TGCGCCAGCAGCGGACGGACAGAATCGGATGAGCAGTTCTTC	CASSGRTESDEQFF
TRBV9	.	TRBJ2-4	.	TGTGCCAGCAGCGCGCCGGTGGAGGTGGGAAACATTCAGTACTTC	CASSAPVEVGNIQYF
TRBV5-1	many	TRBJ1-1	.	TGCGCCAGCAGCTTGGGGGGCTTCACTGAAGCTTTCTTT	CASSLGGFTEAFF
TRBV9	few	TRBJ2-4	TRBD2	TGTGCCAGCAGCGTAGAGGCTAGCGGGAACATTCAGTACTTC	CASSVEASGNIQYF
TRBV4-2	few	TRBJ2-2	TRBD1	TGTGCCAGCAGCCTTTCGGGACAGGGGACGTCGGGGGAGCTGTTTTTT	CASSLSGQGTSGELFF
TRBV20-1	.	TRBJ1-2	.	TGCAGTGCTAGAGCGCAGCGCGGGAACACCTTC	CSARAQRGNTF
TRBV6-6	.	TRBJ1-1	.	TGTGCCAGCAGTATACCTATGAACACTGAAGCTTTCTTT	CASSIPMNTEAFF
TRBV6-5	many	TRBJ1-1	.	TGTGCCGAGGCGGGTCCCACGTCGGACACTGAAGCTTTCTTT	CAEAGPTSDTEAFF
TRBV12-3/TRBV12-4	many	TRBJ1-3	.	TGTGCCAGCAGTTTAAAGGTCCTCGGGATCTCTGGAAACACCATATATTTT	CASSLKVLGISGNTIYF
TRBV12-3/TRBV12-4	many	TRBJ1-5	.	TGTGCCAGCAGTGGCGGATGGGGGGATCAGCCCCAGCATTTT	CASSGGWGDQPQHF
TRBV15	few	TRBJ1-4	TRBD1	TGTGCCACCAGCAGAGATCGACAGGGTAATGAAAAACTGTTTTTT	CATSRDRQGNEKLFF
TRBV5-4	few	TRBJ2-2	.	TGTGCCAGCAGCTTGGTTCCCACCGGGGAGCTGTTTTTT	CASSLVPTGELFF
TRBV29-1	.	TRBJ2-1	.	TGCAGCGTTGAAGTTTGGGGGACCTACAATGAGCAGTTCTTC	CSVEVWGTYNEQFF
TRBV9	.	TRBJ1-5	.	TGTGCCAGCAGCGTAGACCGGAAAGGGCCCAATCAGCCCCAGCATTTT	CASSVDRKGPNQPQHF
TRBV29-1	many	TRBJ2-3	.	TGCAGCGTTGAACCCGATCCGGGAGATACGCAGTATTTT	CSVEPDPGDTQYF
TRBV28	few	TRBJ1-5	.	TGTGCCAGCAGTTTAGTCTGGGAAGATCAGCCCCAGCATTTT	CASSLVWEDQPQHF
TRBV7-2	many	TRBJ2-7	.	TGTGCCAGCAGCTCCTTTCCCTACGAGCAGTACTTC	CASSSFPYEQYF
TRBV6-5	few	TRBJ2-1	TRBD2	TGTGCCAGCAGTTACGGACTAGCGGGGGTTTGGTTCTTC	CASSYGLAGVWFF
TRBV6-6	.	TRBJ2-7	.	TGTGCCAGCAGTTCTTCCCCCCGCGCCCGCGAGCAGTACTTC	CASSSSPRAREQYF
TRBV11-2	many	TRBJ2-2	TRBD2	TGTGCCAGCTGGGGGGGACTAGCGCTCACCGGGGAGCTGTTTTTT	CASWGGLALTGELFF
TRBV5-6	.	TRBJ2-3	.	TGTGCCAGCAGCTTGGCGCAGCCTACAGATACGCAGTATTTT	CASSLAQPTDTQYF